The 8 T cell receptor beta chains given below trace back to one sample, sequenced in a study of cytomegalovirus exposure and HLA in healthy donors. PCR was performed using 60 Vbeta and 13 Jbeta primers. Produced via immunoSEQ multiplex PCR; TCRdb's table is partial and in-frame only. In the table there are about 170,000 clones, roughly 85% of which are singletons. The sequenced sample was PBMCs. Receptors originate from a boy between 2 and 10 years old in good health and CMV-seronegative.

To note about this clone: This sample also contains other DNA sequences that code for the same CDR3. The DNA of the CDR3 is TGTGCCAGCAGTTTGGCGGGGGCAGGCAATCAGCCCCAGCATTTT. This gives the protein CASSLAGAGNQPQHF. This chain uses TRBV28 with TRBJ1-5; a weak D match, TRBD1 (6 bases). The V and J ends lost 3 bases and 2 bases respectively, with 11 bases between them. CDR1 is MDHEN, CDR2 SYDVKM, per germline. There are 15 residues in the CDR3.

This clone appeared a few times. The chain joins TRBV19 to TRBJ1-1, with 10 bases aligning to TRBD1. V lost 4 bases and J lost 1; bases outside the gene matches: 24. The CDR3 loop spans 22 amino acids. Germline CDR1 reads LNHDA; CDR2 reads SQIVND (reference sequence). CDR3 nucleotides: TGTGCCAGTAGTACCCCCCCGGGAAGGCAACCGGGACAGGGGCGCGAGAACACTGAAGCTTTCTTT. As protein: CASSTPPGRQPGQGRENTEAFF.

J is TRBJ2-1 and V is TRBV7-3, with D perhaps matching TRBD2 (6 bases). Germline assignment: CDR1 SGHTA and CDR2 FQGTGA. V was shortened by 1 base and J by 7 bases, with 20 bases between the two germline ends. The CDR3 length is 17 residues. The CDR3 sequence is CASSLRAAGGGRNEQFF. Here the CDR3 DNA reads TGTGCCAGCAGCTTAAGGGCTGCTGGCGGAGGGAGGAATGAGCAGTTCTTC.

The sample holds a few counts of this clone. This chain joins TRBV5-4 and TRBJ2-5; D gene unclear. V was shortened by 4 bases and J by 5 bases, with 18 bases between the two germline ends. The germline V gene encodes CDR1 SGHNT and CDR2 YYREEE (reference sequence). The CDR3 extends over 15 amino acids. The CDR3 spells CASSHHGSDGETQYF. The CDR3 bases are TGTGCCAGCAGCCACCACGGATCAGACGGGGAGACCCAGTACTTC.

This clone was seen a few times. V and J are TRBV7-9 and TRBJ2-3, with no clear D. Between the trimmed V and J ends, which lost 1 base and 2 bases, there was a span of 4 bases. Germline assignment: CDR1 SEHNR and CDR2 FQNEAQ (reference sequence). The CDR3 has 13 residues. The CDR3 DNA reads as TGTGCCAGCAGCTTAGGGGCCACAGATACGCAGTATTTT. This encodes CASSLGATDTQYF.

This clone was detected once. The V gene is TRBV5-4, the J gene TRBJ2-3; tentative D call: TRBD1 (6 bases). Per germline, CDR1 SGHNT and CDR2 YYREEE (reference sequence). The CDR3 consists of 15 residues. The V end was cut by 4 bases, the J end by 1 base, with 13 bases between. The CDR3 bases are TGTGCCAGCAGCGAAGGACAGACTCGCACAGATACGCAGTATTTT. Translated, it gives CASSEGQTRTDTQYF.

The chain carries TRBV29-1 and TRBJ1-1; D unresolved. V lost 7 bases, J lost 3 bases, and 6 bases lay in between. This CDR3 comprises 10 residues. Germline CDR1 and CDR2: SQVTM and ANQGSEA. CDR3 nucleotide sequence: TGCAGCGCAATAGACACTGAAGCTTTCTTT. Protein: CSAIDTEAFF.

This clone was found once. The rearrangement uses TRBV7-2 and TRBJ2-5; D possibly corresponds to TRBD2 (5 bases). Near its end, the DNA agrees better with TRBJ2-7, so the J call may be wrong. Germline V gene data show CDR1 as SGHTA and CDR2 as FQGNSA. This CDR3 spans 14 amino acids. The CDR3 is CASRPDWDSYEQYF. The CDR3 bases are TGTGCCAGCAGGCCGGACTGGGACTCCTACGAGCAGTACTTC.